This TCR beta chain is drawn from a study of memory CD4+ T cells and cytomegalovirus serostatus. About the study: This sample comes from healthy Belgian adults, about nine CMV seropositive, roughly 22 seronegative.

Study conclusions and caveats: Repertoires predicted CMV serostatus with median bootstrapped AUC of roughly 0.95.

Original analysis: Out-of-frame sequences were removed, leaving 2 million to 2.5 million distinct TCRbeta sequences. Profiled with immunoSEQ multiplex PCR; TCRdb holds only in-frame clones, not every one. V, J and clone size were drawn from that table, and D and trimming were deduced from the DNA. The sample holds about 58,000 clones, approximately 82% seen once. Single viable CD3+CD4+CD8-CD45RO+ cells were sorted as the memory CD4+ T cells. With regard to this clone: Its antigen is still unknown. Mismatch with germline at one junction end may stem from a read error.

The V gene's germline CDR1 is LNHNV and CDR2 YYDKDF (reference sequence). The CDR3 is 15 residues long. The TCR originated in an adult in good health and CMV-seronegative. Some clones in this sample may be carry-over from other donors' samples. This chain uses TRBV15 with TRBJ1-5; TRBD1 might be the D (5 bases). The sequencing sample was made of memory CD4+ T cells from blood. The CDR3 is CATSIRRQGNQPQHF. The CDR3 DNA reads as TGTGCCACCAGCATCCGTCGGCAGGGCAACCAGCCCCAGCATTTT.